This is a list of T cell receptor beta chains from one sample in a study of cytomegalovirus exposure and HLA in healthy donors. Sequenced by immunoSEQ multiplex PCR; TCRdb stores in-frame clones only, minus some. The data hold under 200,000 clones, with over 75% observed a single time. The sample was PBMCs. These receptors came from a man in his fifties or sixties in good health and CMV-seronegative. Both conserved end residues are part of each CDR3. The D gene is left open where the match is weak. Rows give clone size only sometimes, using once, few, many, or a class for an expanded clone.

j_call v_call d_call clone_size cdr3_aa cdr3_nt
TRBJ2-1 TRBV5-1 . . CASSTGVTYNEQFF TGCGCCAGCAGTACGGGAGTAACCTACAATGAGCAGTTCTTC
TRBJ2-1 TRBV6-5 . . CASKLASSYNEQFF TGTGCCAGCAAACTAGCTTCCTCCTACAATGAGCAGTTCTTC
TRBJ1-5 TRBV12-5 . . CASGLVGDLSNQPQHF TGTGCTAGTGGTTTGGTAGGAGATTTAAGCAATCAGCCCCAGCATTTT
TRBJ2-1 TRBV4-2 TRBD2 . CASSQRSGGGADNEQFF TGTGCCAGCAGCCAACGTTCGGGCGGGGGGGCGGATAATGAGCAGTTCTTC
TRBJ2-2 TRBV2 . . CASSEWGEPNGELFF TGTGCCAGCAGTGAATGGGGGGAGCCAAACGGGGAGCTGTTTTTT
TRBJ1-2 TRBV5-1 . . CASSLGGPNSNYGYTF TGCGCCAGCAGCTTGGGAGGGCCTAACTCTAACTATGGCTACACCTTC
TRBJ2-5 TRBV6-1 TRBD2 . CASSEVRGVETQYF TGTGCCAGCAGTGAAGTGCGGGGGGTGGAGACCCAGTACTTC
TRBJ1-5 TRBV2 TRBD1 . CASVTGVGQPQHF TGTGCCAGCGTCACAGGGGTTGGTCAGCCCCAGCATTTT
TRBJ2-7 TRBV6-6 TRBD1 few CATARGSYEQYF TGTGCCACCGCCAGGGGGTCCTACGAGCAGTACTTC
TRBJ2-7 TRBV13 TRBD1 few CASSPKGQPYEQYF TGTGCCAGCAGCCCAAAGGGACAGCCCTACGAGCAGTACTTC
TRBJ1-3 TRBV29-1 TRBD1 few CSVGLGQTAGNTIYF TGCAGCGTTGGACTGGGACAGACGGCTGGAAACACCATATATTTT
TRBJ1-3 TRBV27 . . CASRQQGGGNTIYF TGTGCCAGCAGACAACAGGGCGGAGGAAACACCATATATTTT
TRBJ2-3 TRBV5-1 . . CASSLESAVTDTQYF TGCGCCAGCAGCTTGGAAAGCGCGGTGACAGATACGCAGTATTTT
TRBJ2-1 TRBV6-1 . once CASSDTSGAGEQFF TGTGCCAGCAGTGACACATCAGGGGCCGGTGAGCAGTTCTTC
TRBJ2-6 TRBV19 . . CASQSRDHPSGANVLTF TGTGCCAGTCAGTCCAGGGATCACCCCTCTGGGGCCAACGTCCTGACTTTC
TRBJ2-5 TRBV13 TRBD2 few CASSLARAGGGETQYF TGTGCCAGCAGCTTAGCAAGGGCTGGCGGGGGAGAGACCCAGTACTTC
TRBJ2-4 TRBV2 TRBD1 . CASSTQDRGKNIQYF TGTGCCAGCAGTACCCAGGACAGGGGCAAAAACATTCAGTACTTC
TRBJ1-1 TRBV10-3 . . CAISEVRGTEAFF TGTGCCATCAGTGAGGTCCGGGGCACTGAAGCTTTCTTT
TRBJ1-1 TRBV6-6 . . CASSFVHQAFF TGTGCCAGCAGTTTTGTACACCAGGCTTTCTTT
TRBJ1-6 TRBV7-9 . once CASSQTGPNSPLNF TGTGCCAGCAGCCAAACAGGGCCCAATTCACCCCTCAACTTT
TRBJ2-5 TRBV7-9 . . CSSSLGAASLKTQYF TGTTCCAGCAGCTTGGGGGCGGCTTCTTTGAAGACCCAGTACTTC
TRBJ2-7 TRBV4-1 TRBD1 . CASSQVLGRGLGEQYF TGCGCCAGCAGCCAAGTACTGGGCAGGGGGTTAGGGGAGCAGTACTTC
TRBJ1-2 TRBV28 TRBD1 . CASRDTGERDYGYTF TGTGCCAGCAGGGACACAGGGGAAAGGGACTATGGCTACACCTTC
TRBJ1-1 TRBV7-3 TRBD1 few CASSFTTGRNTEAFF TGTGCCAGCAGCTTTACGACAGGGCGGAACACTGAAGCTTTCTTT
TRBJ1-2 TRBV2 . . CASSPYRANYGYTF TGTGCCAGCAGTCCCTACAGGGCTAACTATGGCTACACCTTC
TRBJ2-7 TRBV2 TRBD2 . CASRATSGGPYEQYF TGTGCCAGCAGGGCGACTAGCGGGGGCCCCTACGAGCAGTACTTC
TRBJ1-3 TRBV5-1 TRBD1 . CASSRDRVSISGNTIYF TGCGCCAGCAGCCGGGACAGGGTCAGTATCTCTGGAAACACCATATATTTT
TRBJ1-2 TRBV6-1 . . CASSERLAYGYTF TGTGCCAGCAGTGAACGATTGGCCTATGGCTACACCTTC
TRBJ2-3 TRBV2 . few CASTFMSVTDTQYF TGTGCCAGCACCTTCATGAGCGTCACAGATACGCAGTATTTT
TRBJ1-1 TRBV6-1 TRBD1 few CASSGQGATEAFF TGTGCCAGCAGTGGACAGGGGGCCACTGAAGCTTTCTTT
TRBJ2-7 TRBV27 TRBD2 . CASSSPGLAHSYEQYF TGTGCCAGCAGTTCGCCGGGACTAGCGCATTCCTACGAGCAGTACTTC
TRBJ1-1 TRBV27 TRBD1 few CASSTSWTGPNTEAFF TGTGCCAGCAGTACATCCTGGACAGGACCCAACACTGAAGCTTTCTTT
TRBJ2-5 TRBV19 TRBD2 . CASSLGGRNQETQYF TGTGCCAGTAGTCTGGGCGGGAGGAACCAAGAGACCCAGTACTTC
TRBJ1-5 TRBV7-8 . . CASSLERGTLSNQPQHF TGTGCCAGCAGCTTAGAGAGGGGGACACTTAGCAATCAGCCCCAGCATTTT
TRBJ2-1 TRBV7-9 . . CASSLEPGVTYNEQFF TGTGCCAGCAGCTTAGAGCCGGGAGTGACCTACAATGAGCAGTTCTTC
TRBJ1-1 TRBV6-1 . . CASSEPPWAGGDTEAFF TGTGCCAGCAGTGAACCCCCGTGGGCCGGCGGGGACACTGAAGCTTTCTTT
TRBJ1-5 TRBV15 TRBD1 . CATSRTGDNQPQHF TGTGCCACCAGCAGAACAGGGGACAATCAGCCCCAGCATTTT
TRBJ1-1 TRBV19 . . CASSIGAVPLGTEAFF TGTGCCAGTAGTATAGGGGCAGTACCTTTGGGCACTGAAGCTTTCTTT
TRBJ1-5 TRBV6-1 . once CASTVYGVRQPQNF TGTGCCAGCACTGTTTACGGGGTACGTCAGCCCCAGAATTTT
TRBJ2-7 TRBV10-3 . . CAISDSPGDEQYF TGTGCCATCAGTGACTCGCCGGGTGACGAGCAGTACTTC
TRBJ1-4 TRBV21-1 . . CASSNYPGQIEKLFF TGTGCCAGCAGCAACTACCCCGGACAGATTGAAAAACTGTTTTTT